This TCR beta chain emerged from a study of persistence of HIV-infected CD4 T cells. Study background: A median of about 8 years of suppressive ART preceded sampling.

Study results and caveats: Antigen-responding cells were enriched for degenerate expanded CDR3beta sequences.

Stimulation used about 9.5 ug/mL lysate from CMV-infected fibroblasts. Sorted nonresponding memory CD4+ T cells were CD40L-negative, CD69-negative, CD45RO-high. Donors had CD4+ T cell counts above 400 cells/uL and were CMV-seropositive. Stimulated PBMCs had first been depleted of CD8+ T cells. About this clone: Its cognate antigen is unknown.

Germline assignment: CDR1 GTSNPN and CDR2 SVGIG (reference sequence). CDR3 length: 14 residues. With 3 bases clipped from V and 4 bases from J, the junction kept 8 bases outside the gene matches. The immunoSEQ assay was version 4, run in survey mode. Using immunoSEQ multiplex PCR, the repertoire was profiled, and TCRdb retains in-frame clones only, with some absent. The sample records tens of thousands of clones, over 70% being singletons. The source of this sequence is an adult man with HIV who was CMV-seropositive. This chain connects TRBV30 to TRBJ1-2; 7 bases map to TRBD1. Sequencing used CD4+ T cells sorted from PBMCs after approximately 19-hour stimulation, obtained from a patient who received antiretroviral therapy. CDR3 DNA: TGTGCCTGGAGCCACAGACAGGGCAGCTATGGCTACACCTTC. Translating gives CAWSHRQGSYGYTF.